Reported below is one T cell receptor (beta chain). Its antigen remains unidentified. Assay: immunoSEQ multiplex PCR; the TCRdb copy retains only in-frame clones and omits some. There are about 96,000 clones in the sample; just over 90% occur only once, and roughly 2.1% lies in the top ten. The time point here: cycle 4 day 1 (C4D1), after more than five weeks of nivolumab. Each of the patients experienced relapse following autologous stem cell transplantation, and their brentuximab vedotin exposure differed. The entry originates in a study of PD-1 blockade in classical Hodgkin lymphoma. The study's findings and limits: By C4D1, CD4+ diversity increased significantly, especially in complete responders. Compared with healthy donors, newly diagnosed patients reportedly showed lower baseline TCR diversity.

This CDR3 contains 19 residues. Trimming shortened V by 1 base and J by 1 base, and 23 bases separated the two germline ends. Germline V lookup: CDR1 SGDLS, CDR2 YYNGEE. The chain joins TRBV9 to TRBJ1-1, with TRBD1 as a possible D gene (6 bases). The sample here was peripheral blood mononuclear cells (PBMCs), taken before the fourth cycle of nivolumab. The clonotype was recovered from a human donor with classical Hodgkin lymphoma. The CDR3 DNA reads TGTGCCAGCAGCGTAAGTGGCGGCGGGACAACACTCCCGAACACTGAAGCTTTCTTT. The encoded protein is CASSVSGGGTTLPNTEAFF.